The T cell receptor (beta chain) described here comes from a study of OX40 agonist ivuxolimab in advanced cancers. Study-wide context: At just under 85% male, the cohort had a mean age of about 55 years, ranging from about 23 to 80. Checkpoint inhibitors had been given previously to about 40% of patients.

TCRdb keeps only in-frame clones here, not all; method: immunoSEQ multiplex PCR. This table holds more than 60,000 clones, approximately 85% found once. Germline V gene data show CDR1 as MNHEY and CDR2 as SVGAGI. V lost 2 bases to trimming and J lost 4 bases; unmatched junction nucleotides: 3. The CDR3 has 16 residues. Comment on this clone: Its antigen is undetermined.

Autoimmune disease history or systemic immunosuppression barred patients. Overall study results and limits: Certain nonresponding patients likewise had low normalized T-cell clonal expansion.

The sequence was collected from an adult with an advanced solid tumor such as melanoma, head and neck, liver or kidney cancer. The chain combines TRBV6-5 with TRBJ2-6; TRBD1 matches 9 bases. This specimen consisted of CD4+ or CD8+ T cells sorted from blood, obtained in a trial of the OX40 agonist ivuxolimab. Here the CDR3 DNA reads TGTGCCAGCAGTTACGACAGGGGGTCAGGGGCCAACGTCCTGACTTTC. Translation gives CASSYDRGSGANVLTF.